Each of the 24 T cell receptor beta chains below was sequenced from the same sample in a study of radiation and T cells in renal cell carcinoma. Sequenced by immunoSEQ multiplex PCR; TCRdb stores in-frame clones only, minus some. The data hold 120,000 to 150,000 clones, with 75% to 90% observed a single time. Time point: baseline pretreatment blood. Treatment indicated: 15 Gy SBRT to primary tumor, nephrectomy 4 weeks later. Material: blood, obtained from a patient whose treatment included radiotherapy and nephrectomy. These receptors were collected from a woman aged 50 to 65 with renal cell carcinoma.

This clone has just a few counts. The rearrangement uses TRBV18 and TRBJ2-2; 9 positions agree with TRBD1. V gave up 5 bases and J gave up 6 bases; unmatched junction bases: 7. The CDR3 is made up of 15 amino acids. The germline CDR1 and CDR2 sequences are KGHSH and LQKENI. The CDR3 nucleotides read TGTGCCAGCTCAAGACCGGGACAGGGTGCCGGGGAGCTGTTTTTT. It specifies CASSRPGQGAGELFF.

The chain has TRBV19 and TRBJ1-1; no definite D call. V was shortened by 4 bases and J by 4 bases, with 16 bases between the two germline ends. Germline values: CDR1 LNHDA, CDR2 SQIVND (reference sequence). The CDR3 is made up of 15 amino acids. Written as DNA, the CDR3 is TGTGCCAGTAGTAGCCCCCTCCGGGTAGGCACTGAAGCTTTCTTT. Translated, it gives CASSSPLRVGTEAFF.

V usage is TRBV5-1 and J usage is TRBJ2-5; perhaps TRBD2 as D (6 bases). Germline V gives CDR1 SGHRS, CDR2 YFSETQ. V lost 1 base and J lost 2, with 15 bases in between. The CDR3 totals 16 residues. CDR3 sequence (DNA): TGCGCCAGCAGCTTGTCTGTGGGGACTGGTCAAGAGACCCAGTACTTC. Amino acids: CASSLSVGTGQETQYF.

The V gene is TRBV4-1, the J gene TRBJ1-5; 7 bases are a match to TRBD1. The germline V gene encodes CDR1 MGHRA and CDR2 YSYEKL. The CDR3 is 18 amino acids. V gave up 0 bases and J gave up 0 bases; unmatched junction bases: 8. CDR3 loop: CASSQEGIAGGSNQPQHF. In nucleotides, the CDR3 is TGCGCCAGCAGCCAAGAGGGTATAGCAGGGGGTAGCAATCAGCCCCAGCATTTT.

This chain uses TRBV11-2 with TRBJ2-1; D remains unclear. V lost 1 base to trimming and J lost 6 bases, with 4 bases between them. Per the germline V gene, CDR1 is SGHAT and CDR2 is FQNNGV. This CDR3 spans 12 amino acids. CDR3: CASSLAANEQFF. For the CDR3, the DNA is TGTGCCAGCAGCTTAGCGGCCAATGAGCAGTTCTTC.

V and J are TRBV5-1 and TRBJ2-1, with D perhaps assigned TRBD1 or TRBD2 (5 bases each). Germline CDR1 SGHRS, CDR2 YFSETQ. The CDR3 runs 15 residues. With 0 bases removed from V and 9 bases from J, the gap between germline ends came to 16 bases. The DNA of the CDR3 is TGCGCCAGCAGCTTGGCCGTGTACGCGAGGGGTGAGCAGTTCTTC. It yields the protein CASSLAVYARGEQFF.

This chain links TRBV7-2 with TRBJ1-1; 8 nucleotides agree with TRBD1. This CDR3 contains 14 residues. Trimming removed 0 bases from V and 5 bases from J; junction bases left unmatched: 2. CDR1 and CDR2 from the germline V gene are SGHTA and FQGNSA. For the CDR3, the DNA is TGTGCCAGCAGCTTAGCACAGGGGGAAACTGAAGCTTTCTTT. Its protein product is CASSLAQGETEAFF.

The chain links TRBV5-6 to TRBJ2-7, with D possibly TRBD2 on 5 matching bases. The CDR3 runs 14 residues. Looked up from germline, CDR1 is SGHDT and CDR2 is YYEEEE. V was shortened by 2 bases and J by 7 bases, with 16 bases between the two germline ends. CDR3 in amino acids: CASSLPISPGEQYF. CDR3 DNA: TGTGCCAGCAGCTTACCCATCTCCCCGGGGGAGCAGTACTTC.

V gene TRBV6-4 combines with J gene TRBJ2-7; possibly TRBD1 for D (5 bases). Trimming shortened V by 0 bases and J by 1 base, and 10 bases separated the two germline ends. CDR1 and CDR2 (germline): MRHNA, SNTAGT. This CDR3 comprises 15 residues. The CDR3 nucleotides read TGTGCCAGCAGTGACTCGCACAGGCGATCCTACGAGCAGTACTTC. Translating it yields CASSDSHRRSYEQYF.

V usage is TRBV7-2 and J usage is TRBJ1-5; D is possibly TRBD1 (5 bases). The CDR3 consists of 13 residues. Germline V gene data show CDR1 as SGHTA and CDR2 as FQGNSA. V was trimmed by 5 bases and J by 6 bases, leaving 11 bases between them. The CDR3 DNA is TGTGCCAGCAGCCTGGGCAGGGTTCAGCCCCAGCATTTT. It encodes CASSLGRVQPQHF.

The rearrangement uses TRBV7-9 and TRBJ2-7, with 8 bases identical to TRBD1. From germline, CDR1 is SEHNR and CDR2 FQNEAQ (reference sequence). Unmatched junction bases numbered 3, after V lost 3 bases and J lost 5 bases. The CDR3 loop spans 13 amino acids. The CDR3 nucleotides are TGTGCCAGCAGCTTCCAGGGGGCCCACGAGCAGTACTTC. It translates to CASSFQGAHEQYF.

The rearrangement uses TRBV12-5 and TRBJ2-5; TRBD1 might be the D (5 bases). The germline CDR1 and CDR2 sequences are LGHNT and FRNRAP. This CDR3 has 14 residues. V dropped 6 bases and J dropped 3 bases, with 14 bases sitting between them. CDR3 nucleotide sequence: TGTGCTAGTGGACCCTGCGCCAGGGAAGAGACCCAGTACTTC. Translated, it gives CASGPCAREETQYF.

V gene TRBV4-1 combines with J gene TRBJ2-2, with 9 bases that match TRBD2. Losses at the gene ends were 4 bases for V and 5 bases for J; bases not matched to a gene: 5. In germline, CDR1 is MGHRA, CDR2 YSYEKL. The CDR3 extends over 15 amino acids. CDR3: CASSLTSGGTGELFF. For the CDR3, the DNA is TGCGCCAGCAGCCTGACCAGCGGGGGGACCGGGGAGCTGTTTTTT.

The CDR3: CASSYDPSTTVYGYTF. The CDR3 DNA is TGTGCCAGCAGTTACGACCCCTCCACAACGGTCTATGGCTACACCTTC. This sequence joins TRBV6-6 and TRBJ1-2; D is unclear. This CDR3 spans 16 amino acids. CDR1 MNHNY and CDR2 SVGAGI come from the germline V gene (reference sequence). V lost 2 bases to trimming and J lost 4 bases, with 17 bases between them.

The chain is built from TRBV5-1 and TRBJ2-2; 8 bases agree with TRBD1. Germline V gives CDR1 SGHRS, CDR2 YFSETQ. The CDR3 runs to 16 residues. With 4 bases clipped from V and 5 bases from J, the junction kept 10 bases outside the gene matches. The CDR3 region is CASSLDRGGRTGELFF. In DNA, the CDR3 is TGCGCCAGCAGCCTCGACAGGGGTGGTCGGACCGGGGAGCTGTTTTTT.

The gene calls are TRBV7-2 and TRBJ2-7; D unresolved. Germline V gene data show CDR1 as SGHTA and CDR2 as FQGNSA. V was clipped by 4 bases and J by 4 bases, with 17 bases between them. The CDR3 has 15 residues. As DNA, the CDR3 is TGTGCCAGCAGCTCCACTTTTGGCCCGAGTTACGAGCAGTACTTC. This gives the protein CASSSTFGPSYEQYF.

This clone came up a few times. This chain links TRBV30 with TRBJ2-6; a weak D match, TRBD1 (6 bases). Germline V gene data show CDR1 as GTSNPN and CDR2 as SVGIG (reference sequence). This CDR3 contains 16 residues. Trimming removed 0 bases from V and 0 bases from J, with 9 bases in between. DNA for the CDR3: TGTGCCTGGAGTGTAGACAGGCACTCTGGGGCCAACGTCCTGACTTTC. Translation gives CAWSVDRHSGANVLTF.

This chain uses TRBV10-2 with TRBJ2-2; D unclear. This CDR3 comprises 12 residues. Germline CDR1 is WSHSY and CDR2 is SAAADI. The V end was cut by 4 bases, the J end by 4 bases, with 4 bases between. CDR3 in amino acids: CASSALTGELFF. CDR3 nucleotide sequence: TGCGCCAGCAGTGCCCTCACCGGGGAGCTGTTTTTT.

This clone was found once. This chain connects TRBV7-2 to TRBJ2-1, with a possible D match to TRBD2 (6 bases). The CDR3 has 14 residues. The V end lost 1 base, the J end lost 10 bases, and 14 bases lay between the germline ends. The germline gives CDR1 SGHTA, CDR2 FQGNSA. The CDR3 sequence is CASSLVPSESEQFF. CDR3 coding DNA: TGTGCCAGCAGCTTAGTTCCTAGCGAGTCAGAGCAGTTCTTC.

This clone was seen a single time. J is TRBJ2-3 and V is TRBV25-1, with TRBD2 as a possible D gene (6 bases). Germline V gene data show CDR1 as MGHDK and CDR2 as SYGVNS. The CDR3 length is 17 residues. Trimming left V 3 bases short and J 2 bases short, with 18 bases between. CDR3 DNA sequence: TGTGCCAGCAGTGACCCGCTTCCTAGCGCCAACACAGATACGCAGTATTTT. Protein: CASSDPLPSANTDTQYF.

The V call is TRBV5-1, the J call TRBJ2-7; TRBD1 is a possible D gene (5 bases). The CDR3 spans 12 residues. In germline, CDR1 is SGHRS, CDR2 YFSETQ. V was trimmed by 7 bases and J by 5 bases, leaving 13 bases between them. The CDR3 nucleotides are TGCGCCAGCCCTAAGGGGAACCACGAGCAGTACTTC. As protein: CASPKGNHEQYF.

This CDR3 reads CASSLASGGNEQYF. In DNA, the CDR3 is TGTGCCAGCAGCTTAGCGAGTGGGGGGAACGAGCAGTACTTC. The chain recombines TRBV7-2 with TRBJ2-7; tentative D call: TRBD2 (6 bases). CDR3 size: 14 residues. The germline V gene encodes CDR1 SGHTA and CDR2 FQGNSA. Deletions cut 0 bases from V and 5 bases from J, with 11 bases between.

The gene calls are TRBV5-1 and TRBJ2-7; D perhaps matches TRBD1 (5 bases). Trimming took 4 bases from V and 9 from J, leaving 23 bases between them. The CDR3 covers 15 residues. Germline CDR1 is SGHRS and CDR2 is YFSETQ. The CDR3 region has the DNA TGCGCCAGCAGCCCAAGTACCGGCAGCAGGGAAGGGCAGTACTTC. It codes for CASSPSTGSREGQYF.

The CDR3 sequence: CASSENNGYTEAFF. DNA of the CDR3: TGTGCCAGCAGTGAAAATAACGGATACACTGAAGCTTTCTTT. The genes are TRBV25-1 and TRBJ1-1; D remains ambiguous. The CDR3 consists of 14 residues. With 2 bases removed from V and 3 bases from J, the gap between germline ends came to 10 bases. Germline V lookup: CDR1 MGHDK, CDR2 SYGVNS.